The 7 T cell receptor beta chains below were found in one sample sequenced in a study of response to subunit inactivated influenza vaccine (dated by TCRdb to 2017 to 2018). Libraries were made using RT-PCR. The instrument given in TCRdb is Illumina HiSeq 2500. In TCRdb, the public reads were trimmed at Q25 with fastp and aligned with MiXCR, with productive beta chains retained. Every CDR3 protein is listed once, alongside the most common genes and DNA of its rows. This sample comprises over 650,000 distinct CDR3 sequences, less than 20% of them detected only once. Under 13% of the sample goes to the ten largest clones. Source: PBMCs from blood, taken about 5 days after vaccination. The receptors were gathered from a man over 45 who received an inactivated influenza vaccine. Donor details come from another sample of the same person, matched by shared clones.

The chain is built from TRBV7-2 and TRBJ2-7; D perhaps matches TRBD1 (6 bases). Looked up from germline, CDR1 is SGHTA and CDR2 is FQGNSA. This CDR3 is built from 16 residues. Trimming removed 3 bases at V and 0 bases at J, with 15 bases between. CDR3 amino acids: CASSLAPTGSSYEQYF. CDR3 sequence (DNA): TGTGCCAGCAGCTTGGCTCCTACAGGGAGCTCCTACGAGCAGTACTTC. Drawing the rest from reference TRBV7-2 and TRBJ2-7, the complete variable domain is GAGVSQSPSNKVTEKGKDVELRCDPISGHTALYWYRQSLGQGLEFLIYFQGNSAPDKSGLPSDRFSAERTGGSVSTLTIQRTQQEDSAVYLCASSLAPTGSSYEQYFGPGTRLTVT.

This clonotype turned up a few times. The CDR3 spells CASSARAGPNEQFF. The DNA of the CDR3 is TGTGCCAGCAGCGCAAGGGCGGGTCCCAATGAGCAGTTCTTC. This sequence joins TRBV7-2 and TRBJ2-1; perhaps TRBD2 as D (5 bases). V gave up 5 bases and J gave up 6 bases, with 14 bases separating them. The CDR3 is made up of 14 amino acids. In germline, CDR1 is SGHTA, CDR2 FQGNSA.

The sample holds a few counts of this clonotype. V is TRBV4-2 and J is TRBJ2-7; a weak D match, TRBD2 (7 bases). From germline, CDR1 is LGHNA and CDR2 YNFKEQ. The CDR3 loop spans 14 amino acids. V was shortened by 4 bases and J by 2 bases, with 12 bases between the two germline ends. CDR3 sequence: CASSLRGPAYEQYF. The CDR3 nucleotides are TGTGCCAGCAGCCTGCGGGGGCCGGCCTACGAGCAGTACTTC.

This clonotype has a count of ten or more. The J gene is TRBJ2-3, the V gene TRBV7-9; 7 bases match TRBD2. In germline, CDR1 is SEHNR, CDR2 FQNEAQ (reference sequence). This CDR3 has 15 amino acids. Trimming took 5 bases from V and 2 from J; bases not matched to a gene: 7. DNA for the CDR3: TGTGCCAGCAGCCGCCTGGGAGGGGCCACAGATACGCAGTATTTT. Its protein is CASSRLGGATDTQYF.

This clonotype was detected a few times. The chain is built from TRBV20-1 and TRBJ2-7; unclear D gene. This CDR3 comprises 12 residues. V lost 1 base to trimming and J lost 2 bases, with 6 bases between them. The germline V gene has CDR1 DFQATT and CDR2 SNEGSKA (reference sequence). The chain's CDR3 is CSARVSPYEQYF. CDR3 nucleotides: TGCAGTGCTAGAGTCAGCCCCTACGAGCAGTACTTC.

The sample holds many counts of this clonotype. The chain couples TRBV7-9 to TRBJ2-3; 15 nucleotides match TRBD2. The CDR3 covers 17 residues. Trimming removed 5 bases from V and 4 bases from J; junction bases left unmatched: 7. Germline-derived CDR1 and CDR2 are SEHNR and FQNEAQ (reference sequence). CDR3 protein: CASSPGLAGGLADTQYF. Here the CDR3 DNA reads TGTGCCAGCAGCCCAGGACTAGCGGGAGGGCTCGCAGATACGCAGTATTTT.

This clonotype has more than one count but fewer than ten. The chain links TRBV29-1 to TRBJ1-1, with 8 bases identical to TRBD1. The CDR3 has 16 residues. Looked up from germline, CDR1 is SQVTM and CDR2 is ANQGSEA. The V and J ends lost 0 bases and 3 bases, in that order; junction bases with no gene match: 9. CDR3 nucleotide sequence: TGCAGCGTTGAAGATCAACCGGGACAGGCCCACACTGAAGCTTTCTTT. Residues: CSVEDQPGQAHTEAFF.